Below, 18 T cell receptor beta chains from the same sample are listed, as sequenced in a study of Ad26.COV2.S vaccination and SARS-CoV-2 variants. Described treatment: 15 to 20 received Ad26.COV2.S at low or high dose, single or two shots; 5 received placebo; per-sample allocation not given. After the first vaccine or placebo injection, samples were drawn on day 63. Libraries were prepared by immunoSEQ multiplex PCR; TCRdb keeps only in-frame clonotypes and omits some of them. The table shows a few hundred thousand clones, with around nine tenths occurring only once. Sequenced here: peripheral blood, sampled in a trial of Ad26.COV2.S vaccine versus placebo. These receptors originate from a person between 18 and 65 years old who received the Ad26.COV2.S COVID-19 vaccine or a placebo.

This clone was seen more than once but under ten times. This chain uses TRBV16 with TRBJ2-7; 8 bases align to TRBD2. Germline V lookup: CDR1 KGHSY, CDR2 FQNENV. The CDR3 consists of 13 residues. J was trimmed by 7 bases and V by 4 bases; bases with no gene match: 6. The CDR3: CASSPWLAGEQYF. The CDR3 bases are TGTGCCAGCAGCCCGTGGTTAGCGGGAGAGCAGTACTTC. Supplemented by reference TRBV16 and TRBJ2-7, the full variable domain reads GEEVAQTPKHLVRGEGQKAKLYCAPIKGHSYVFWYQQVLKNEFKFLISFQNENVFDETGMPKERFSAKCLPNSPCSLEIQATKLEDSAVYFCASSPWLAGEQYFGPGTRLTVT.

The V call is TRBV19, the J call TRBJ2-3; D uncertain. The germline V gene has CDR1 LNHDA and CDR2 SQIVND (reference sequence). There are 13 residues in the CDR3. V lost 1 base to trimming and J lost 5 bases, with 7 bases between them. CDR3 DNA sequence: TGTGCCAGTAGTATAGTGAGTCTAGATACGCAGTATTTT. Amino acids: CASSIVSLDTQYF.

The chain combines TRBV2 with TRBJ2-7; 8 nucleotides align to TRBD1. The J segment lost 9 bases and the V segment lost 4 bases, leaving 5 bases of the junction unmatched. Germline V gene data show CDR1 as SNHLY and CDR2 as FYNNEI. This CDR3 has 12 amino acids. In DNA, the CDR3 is TGTGCCAGCAGTGGACAGGGGAACGCGCAGTACTTC. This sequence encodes CASSGQGNAQYF.

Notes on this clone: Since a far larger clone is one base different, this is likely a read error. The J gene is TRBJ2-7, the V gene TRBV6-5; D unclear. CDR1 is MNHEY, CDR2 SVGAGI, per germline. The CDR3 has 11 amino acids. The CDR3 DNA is TGTGCCAGCAGTTACTCCGACGAGCAGTACTTC. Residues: CASSYSDEQYF.

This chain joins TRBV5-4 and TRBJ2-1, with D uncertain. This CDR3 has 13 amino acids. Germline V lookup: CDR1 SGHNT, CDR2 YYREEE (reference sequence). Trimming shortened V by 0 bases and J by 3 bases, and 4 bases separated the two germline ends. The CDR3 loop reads CASSLGVYNEQFF. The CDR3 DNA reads TGTGCCAGCAGCTTGGGGGTCTACAATGAGCAGTTCTTC.

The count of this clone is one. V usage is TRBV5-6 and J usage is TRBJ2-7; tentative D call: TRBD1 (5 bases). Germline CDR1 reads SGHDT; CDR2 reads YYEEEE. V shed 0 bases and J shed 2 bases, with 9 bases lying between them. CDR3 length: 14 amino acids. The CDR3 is CASSLVTAPYEQYF. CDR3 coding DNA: TGTGCCAGCAGCTTGGTGACAGCACCCTACGAGCAGTACTTC. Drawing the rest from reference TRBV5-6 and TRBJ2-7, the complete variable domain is DAGVTQSPTHLIKTRGQQVTLRCSPKSGHDTVSWYQQALGQGPQFIFQYYEEEERQRGNFPDRFSGHQFPNYSSELNVNALLLGDSALYLCASSLVTAPYEQYFGPGTRLTVT.

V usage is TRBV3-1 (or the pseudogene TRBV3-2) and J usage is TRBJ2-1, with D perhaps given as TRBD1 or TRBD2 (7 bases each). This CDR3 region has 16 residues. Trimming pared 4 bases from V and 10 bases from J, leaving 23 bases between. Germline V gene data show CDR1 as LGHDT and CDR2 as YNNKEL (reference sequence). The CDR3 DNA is TGTGCCAGCAGCCCCAGGTTGGGGGAGGGGGCCGACGAGCAGTTCTTC. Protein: CASSPRLGEGADEQFF.

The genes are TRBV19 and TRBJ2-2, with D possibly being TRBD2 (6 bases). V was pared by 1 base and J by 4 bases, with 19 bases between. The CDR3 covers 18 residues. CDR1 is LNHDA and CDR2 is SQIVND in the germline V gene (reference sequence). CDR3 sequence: CASSIAETRQPSTGELFF. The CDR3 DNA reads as TGTGCCAGTAGTATAGCCGAGACTAGACAACCTTCCACCGGGGAGCTGTTTTTT. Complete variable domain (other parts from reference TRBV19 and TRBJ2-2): DGGITQSPKYLFRKEGQNVTLSCEQNLNHDAMYWYRQDPGQGLRLIYYSQIVNDFQKGDIAEGYSVSREKKESFPLTVTSAQKNPTAFYLCASSIAETRQPSTGELFFGEGSRLTVL.

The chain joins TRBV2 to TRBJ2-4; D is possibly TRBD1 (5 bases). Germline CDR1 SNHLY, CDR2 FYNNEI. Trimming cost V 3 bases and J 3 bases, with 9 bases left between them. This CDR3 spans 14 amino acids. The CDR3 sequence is CASSDRVHKNIQYF. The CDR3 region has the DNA TGTGCCAGCAGTGACAGGGTCCACAAAAACATTCAGTACTTC. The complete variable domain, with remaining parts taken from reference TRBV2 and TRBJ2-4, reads EPEVTQTPSHQVTQMGQEVILRCVPISNHLYFYWYRQILGQKVEFLVSFYNNEISEKSEIFDDQFSVERPDGSNFTLKIRSTKLEDSAMYFCASSDRVHKNIQYFGAGTRLSVL.

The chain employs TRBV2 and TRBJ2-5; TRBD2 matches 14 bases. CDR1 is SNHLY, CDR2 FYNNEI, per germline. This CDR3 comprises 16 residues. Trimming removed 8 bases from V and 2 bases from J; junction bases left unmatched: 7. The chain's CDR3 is CASRLAGGLDQETQYF. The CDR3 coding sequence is TGTGCCAGCCGACTAGCGGGAGGGCTTGATCAAGAGACCCAGTACTTC.

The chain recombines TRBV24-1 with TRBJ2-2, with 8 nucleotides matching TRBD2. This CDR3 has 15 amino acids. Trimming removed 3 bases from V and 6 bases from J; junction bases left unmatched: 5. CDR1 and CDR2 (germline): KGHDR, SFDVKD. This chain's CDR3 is CATSDGLARAGELFF. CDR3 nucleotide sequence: TGTGCCACCAGTGATGGACTAGCTCGGGCCGGGGAGCTGTTTTTT.

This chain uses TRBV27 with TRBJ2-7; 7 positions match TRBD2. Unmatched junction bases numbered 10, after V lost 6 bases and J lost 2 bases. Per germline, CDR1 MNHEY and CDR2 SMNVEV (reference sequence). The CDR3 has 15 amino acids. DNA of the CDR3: TGTGCCAGCAGCCCCGGGACTATCGGGACCTACGAGCAGTACTTC. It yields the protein CASSPGTIGTYEQYF.

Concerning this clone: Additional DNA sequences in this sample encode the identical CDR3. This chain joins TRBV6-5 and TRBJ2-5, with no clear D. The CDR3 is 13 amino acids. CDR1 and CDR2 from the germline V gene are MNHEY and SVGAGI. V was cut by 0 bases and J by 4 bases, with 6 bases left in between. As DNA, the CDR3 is TGTGCCAGCAGTTACTCTTTTGGAGAGACCCAGTACTTC. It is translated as CASSYSFGETQYF.

CDR3 nucleotides: TGTGCCAGCTCACCACGAGGGACGAACACCGGGGAGCTGTTTTTT. Translation gives CASSPRGTNTGELFF. The chain carries TRBV18 and TRBJ2-2, with a tentative D call TRBD2 (5 bases). Trimming shortened V by 1 base and J by 0 bases, and 6 bases separated the two germline ends. The CDR3 spans 15 residues. Germline CDR1 KGHSH, CDR2 LQKENI. The whole variable domain, filled in from reference TRBV18 and TRBJ2-2, reads NAGVMQNPRHLVRRRGQEARLRCSPMKGHSHVYWYRQLPEEGLKFMVYLQKENIIDESGMPKERFSAEFPKEGPSILRIQQVVRGDSAAYFCASSPRGTNTGELFFGEGSRLTVL.

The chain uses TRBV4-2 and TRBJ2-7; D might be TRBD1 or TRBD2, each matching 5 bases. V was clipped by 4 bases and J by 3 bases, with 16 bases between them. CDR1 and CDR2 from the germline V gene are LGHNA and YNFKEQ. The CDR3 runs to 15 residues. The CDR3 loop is CASSPGRDRFYEQYF. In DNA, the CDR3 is TGTGCCAGCAGCCCCGGCCGGGACCGATTCTACGAGCAGTACTTC.

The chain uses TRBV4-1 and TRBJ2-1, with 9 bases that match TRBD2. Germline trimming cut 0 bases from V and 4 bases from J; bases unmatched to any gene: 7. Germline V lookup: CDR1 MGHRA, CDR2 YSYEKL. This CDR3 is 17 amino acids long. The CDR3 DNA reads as TGCGCCAGCAGCCAAGATGGTCGGACTAGCGCTTACAATGAGCAGTTCTTC. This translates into CASSQDGRTSAYNEQFF.

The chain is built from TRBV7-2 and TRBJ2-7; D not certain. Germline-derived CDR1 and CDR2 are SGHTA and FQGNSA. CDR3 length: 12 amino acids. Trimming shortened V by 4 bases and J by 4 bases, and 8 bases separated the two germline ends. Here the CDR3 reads CASSSIGYEQYF. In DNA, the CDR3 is TGTGCCAGCAGCTCTATTGGTTACGAGCAGTACTTC. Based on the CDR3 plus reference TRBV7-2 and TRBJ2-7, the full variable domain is GAGVSQSPSNKVTEKGKDVELRCDPISGHTALYWYRQSLGQGLEFLIYFQGNSAPDKSGLPSDRFSAERTGGSVSTLTIQRTQQEDSAVYLCASSSIGYEQYFGPGTRLTVT.

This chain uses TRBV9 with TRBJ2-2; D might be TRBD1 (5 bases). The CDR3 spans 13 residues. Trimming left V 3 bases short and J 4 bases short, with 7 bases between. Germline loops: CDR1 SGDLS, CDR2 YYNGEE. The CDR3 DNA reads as TGTGCCAGCAGCGCAGGGTTCACCGGGGAGCTGTTTTTT. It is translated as CASSAGFTGELFF. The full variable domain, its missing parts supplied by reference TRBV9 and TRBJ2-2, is DSGVTQTPKHLITATGQRVTLRCSPRSGDLSVYWYQQSLDQGLQFLIQYYNGEERAKGNILERFSAQQFPDLHSELNLSSLELGDSALYFCASSAGFTGELFFGEGSRLTVL.